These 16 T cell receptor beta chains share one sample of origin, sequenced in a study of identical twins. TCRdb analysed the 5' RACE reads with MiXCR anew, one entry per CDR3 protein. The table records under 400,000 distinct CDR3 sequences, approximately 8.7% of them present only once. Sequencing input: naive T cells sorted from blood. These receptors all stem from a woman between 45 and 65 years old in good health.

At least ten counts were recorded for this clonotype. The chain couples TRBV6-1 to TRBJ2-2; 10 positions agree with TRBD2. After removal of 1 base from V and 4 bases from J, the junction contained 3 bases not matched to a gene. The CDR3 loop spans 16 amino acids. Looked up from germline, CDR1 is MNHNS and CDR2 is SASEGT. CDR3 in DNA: TGTGCCAGCAGTGAAGGGCTAGCGGGGGCCACCGGGGAGCTGTTTTTT. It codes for CASSEGLAGATGELFF.

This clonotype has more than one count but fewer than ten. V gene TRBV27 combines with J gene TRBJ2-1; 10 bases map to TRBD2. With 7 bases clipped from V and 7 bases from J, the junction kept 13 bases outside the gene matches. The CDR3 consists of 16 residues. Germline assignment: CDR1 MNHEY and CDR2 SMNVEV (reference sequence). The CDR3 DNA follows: TGTGCCAGCATCCCTGCAGCGGGAGGGCCGGGGAATGAGCAGTTCTTC. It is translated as CASIPAAGGPGNEQFF.

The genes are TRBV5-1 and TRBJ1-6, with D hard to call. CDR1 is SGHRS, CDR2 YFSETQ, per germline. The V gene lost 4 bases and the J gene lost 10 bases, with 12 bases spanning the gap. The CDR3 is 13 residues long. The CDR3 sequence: CASSGSDSSPLHF. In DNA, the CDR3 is TGCGCCAGCAGCGGGAGCGACTCCTCACCCCTCCACTTT.

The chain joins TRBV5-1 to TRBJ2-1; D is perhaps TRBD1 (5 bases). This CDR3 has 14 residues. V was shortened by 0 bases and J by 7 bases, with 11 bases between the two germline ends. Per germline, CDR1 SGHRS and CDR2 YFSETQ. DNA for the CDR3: TGCGCCAGCAGCTTGGTCCAGGGTTGGAATGAGCAGTTCTTC. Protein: CASSLVQGWNEQFF.

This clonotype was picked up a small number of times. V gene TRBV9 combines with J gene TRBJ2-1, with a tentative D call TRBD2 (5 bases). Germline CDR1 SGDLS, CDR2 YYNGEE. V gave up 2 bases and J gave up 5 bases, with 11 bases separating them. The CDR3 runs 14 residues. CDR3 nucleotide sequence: TGTGCCAGCAGCGTCTCGGGGATCCACAATGAGCAGTTCTTC. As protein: CASSVSGIHNEQFF.

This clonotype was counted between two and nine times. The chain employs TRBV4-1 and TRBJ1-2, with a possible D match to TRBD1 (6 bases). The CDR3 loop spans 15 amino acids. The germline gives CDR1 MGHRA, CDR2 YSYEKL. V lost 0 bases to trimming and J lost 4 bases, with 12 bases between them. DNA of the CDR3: TGCGCCAGCAGCCAAGATAGGGGGACTCCCTATGGCTACACCTTC. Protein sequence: CASSQDRGTPYGYTF.

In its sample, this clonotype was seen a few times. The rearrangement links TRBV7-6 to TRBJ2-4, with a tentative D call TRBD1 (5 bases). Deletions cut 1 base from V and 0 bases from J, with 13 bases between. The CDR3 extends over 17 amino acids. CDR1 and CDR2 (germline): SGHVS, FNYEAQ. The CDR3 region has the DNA TGTGCCAGCAGCTTAGTGCAGGGCCAACTAGCCAAAAACATTCAGTACTTC. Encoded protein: CASSLVQGQLAKNIQYF. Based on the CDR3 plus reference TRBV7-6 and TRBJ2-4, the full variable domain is GAGVSQSPRYKVTKRGQDVALRCDPISGHVSLYWYRQALGQGPEFLTYFNYEAQQDKSGLPNDRFSAERPEGSISTLTIQRTEQRDSAMYRCASSLVQGQLAKNIQYFGAGTRLSVL.

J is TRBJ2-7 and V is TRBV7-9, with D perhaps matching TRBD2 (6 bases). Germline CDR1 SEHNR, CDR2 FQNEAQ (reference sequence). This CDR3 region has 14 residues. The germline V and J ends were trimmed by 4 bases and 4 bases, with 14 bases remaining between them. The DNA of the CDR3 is TGTGCCAGCAGCTCCCGACTAGAGCCTTACGAGCAGTACTTC. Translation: CASSSRLEPYEQYF.

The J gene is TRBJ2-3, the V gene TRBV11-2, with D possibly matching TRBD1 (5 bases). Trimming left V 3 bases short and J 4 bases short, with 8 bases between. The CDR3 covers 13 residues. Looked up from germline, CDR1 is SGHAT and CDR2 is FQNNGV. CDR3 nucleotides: TGTGCCAGCAGCTTGTTCAGGGCAGATACGCAGTATTTT. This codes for CASSLFRADTQYF.

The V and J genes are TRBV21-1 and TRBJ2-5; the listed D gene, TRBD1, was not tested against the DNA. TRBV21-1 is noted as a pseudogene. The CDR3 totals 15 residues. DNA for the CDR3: TGTGCCAGCAGCAAGCCAGGGGGGTTAGTGGAGACCCAGTACTTC. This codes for CASSKPGGLVETQYF.

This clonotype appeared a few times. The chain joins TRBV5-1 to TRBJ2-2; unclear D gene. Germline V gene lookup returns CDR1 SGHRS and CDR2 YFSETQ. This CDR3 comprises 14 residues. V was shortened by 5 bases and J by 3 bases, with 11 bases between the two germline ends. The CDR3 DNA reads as TGCGCCAGCAGGCAGCACCACGACACCGGGGAGCTGTTTTTT. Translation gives CASRQHHDTGELFF.

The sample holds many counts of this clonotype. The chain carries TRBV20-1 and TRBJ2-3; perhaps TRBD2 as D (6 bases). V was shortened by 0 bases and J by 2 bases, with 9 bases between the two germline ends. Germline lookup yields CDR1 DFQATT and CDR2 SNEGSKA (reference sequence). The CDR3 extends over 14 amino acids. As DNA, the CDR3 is TGCAGTGCTAGAGATCCGGGACTCACAGATACGCAGTATTTT. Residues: CSARDPGLTDTQYF.

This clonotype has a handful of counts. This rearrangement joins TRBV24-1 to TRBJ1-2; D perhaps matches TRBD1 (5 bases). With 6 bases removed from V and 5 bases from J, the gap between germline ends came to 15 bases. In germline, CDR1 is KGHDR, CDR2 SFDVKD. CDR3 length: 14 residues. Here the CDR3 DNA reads TGTGCCACCAGTAAAGACAGCTCTACGTATGGCTACACCTTC. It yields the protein CATSKDSSTYGYTF.

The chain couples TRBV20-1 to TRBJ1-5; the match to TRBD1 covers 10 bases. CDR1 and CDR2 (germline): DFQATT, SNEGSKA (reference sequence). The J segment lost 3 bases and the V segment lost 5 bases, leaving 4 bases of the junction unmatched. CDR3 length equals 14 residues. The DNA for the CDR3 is TGCAGTGCTGGCGGGACAGGGGCCAATCAGCCCCAGCATTTT. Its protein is CSAGGTGANQPQHF.

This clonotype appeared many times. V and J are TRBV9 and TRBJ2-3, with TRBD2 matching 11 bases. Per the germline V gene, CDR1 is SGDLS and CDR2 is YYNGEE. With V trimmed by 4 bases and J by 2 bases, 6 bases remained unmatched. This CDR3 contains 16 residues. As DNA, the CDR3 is TGTGCCAGCAGCCCAGGGACTAGCGGACCCACAGATACGCAGTATTTT. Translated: CASSPGTSGPTDTQYF.

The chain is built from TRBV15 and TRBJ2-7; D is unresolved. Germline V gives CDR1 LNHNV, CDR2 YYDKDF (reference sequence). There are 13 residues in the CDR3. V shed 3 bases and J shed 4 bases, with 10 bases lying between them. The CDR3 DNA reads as TGTGCCACCAGCAGGGGCCCGGCATACGAGCAGTACTTC. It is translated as CATSRGPAYEQYF.